The 6 T cell receptor beta chains below all came from one sample that was sequenced in a study of OX40 agonist ivuxolimab in advanced cancers. Clones were sequenced by immunoSEQ multiplex PCR, and TCRdb holds only the in-frame ones, with some missing. The data show about 57,000 clones, approximately 82% seen once. This material consisted of CD4+ or CD8+ T cells sorted from blood, taken in a trial of the OX40 agonist ivuxolimab. These receptors were taken from an adult with an advanced solid tumor such as melanoma, head and neck, liver or kidney cancer.

The gene calls are TRBV5-1 and TRBJ1-2; perhaps TRBD1 as D (5 bases). The CDR3 consists of 13 residues. Germline CDR1 and CDR2: SGHRS and YFSETQ. V was cut by 0 bases and J by 5 bases, with 8 bases left in between. The CDR3, as DNA: TGCGCCAGCAGCTTGGATGGGGGGTATGGCTACACCTTC. Translated, it gives CASSLDGGYGYTF.

This clone was counted once. The gene calls are TRBV2 and TRBJ2-7, with 12 positions matching TRBD2. After removal of 6 bases from V and 2 bases from J, the junction contained 5 bases not matched to a gene. Germline-derived CDR1 and CDR2 are SNHLY and FYNNEI. The length of the CDR3 is 15 residues. The CDR3 loop is CASRGRTSGAYEQYF. CDR3 in DNA: TGTGCCAGCAGGGGGAGGACTAGCGGGGCCTACGAGCAGTACTTC.

The gene calls are TRBV11-2 and TRBJ2-1; maybe TRBD2 (6 bases). Germline values: CDR1 SGHAT, CDR2 FQNNGV. V was cut by 7 bases and J by 2 bases, with 12 bases left in between. The CDR3 loop spans 14 amino acids. The CDR3 spells CASTIPGAYNEQFF. The CDR3 DNA sequence: TGTGCCAGCACCATCCCGGGGGCCTACAATGAGCAGTTCTTC.

The chain recombines TRBV5-6 with TRBJ2-3, with TRBD1 matching over 8 bases. The CDR3 is 15 amino acids. V was pared by 5 bases and J by 0 bases, with 5 bases of the junction left unmatched. The V gene's germline CDR1 is SGHDT and CDR2 YYEEEE. The CDR3 spells CASSRTGRSTDTQYF. Here the CDR3 DNA reads TGTGCCAGCAGTAGGACAGGGAGAAGCACAGATACGCAGTATTTT. The whole variable domain, remainder taken from reference TRBV5-6 and TRBJ2-3, is DAGVTQSPTHLIKTRGQQVTLRCSPKSGHDTVSWYQQALGQGPQFIFQYYEEEERQRGNFPDRFSGHQFPNYSSELNVNALLLGDSALYLCASSRTGRSTDTQYFGPGTRLTVL.

Only one count was recorded for this clone. This chain uses TRBV7-6 with TRBJ2-1; no clear D. V was cut by 0 bases and J by 5 bases, with 14 bases left in between. Germline V gives CDR1 SGHVS, CDR2 FNYEAQ. This CDR3 region has 16 residues. Written as DNA, the CDR3 is TGTGCCAGCAGCTTAGCGCAGGCAGACCATAACAATGAGCAGTTCTTC. It codes for CASSLAQADHNNEQFF. The full variable domain, in which reference TRBV7-6 and TRBJ2-1 provide the parts outside the CDR3, is GAGVSQSPRYKVTKRGQDVALRCDPISGHVSLYWYRQALGQGPEFLTYFNYEAQQDKSGLPNDRFSAERPEGSISTLTIQRTEQRDSAMYRCASSLAQADHNNEQFFGPGTRLTVL.

The chain carries TRBV6-1 and TRBJ2-1; 10 nucleotides match TRBD2. The ends lost 4 bases at V and 9 bases at J; junction bases unmatched: 9. Looked up from germline, CDR1 is MNHNS and CDR2 is SASEGT. This CDR3 contains 15 residues. CDR3 sequence: CASSGSGRAESEQFF. For the CDR3, the DNA is TGTGCCAGCAGTGGAAGCGGGAGGGCCGAGAGTGAGCAGTTCTTC.